These T cell receptor beta chains were read from a single sample in a study of cytomegalovirus exposure and HLA in healthy donors. Generated by immunoSEQ multiplex PCR, the TCRdb table keeps only in-frame clones and is missing some. The sample gives around 120,000 clones, 80% of which show up once; approximately 0.93% is in the top ten. Source material: PBMCs. Receptor source: a human donor in good health. Both conserved end residues are trimmed from each CDR3. The order of the fields is CDR3 length, V gene, CDR3 protein.

len: 10
v_gene: TRBV7-9
CDR3aa: ASSQDIHGYT

len: 13
v_gene: TRBV5-1
CDR3aa: ASSLADRANTEAF

len: 11
v_gene: TRBV14
CDR3aa: ASSHIDRSTIY

len: 14
v_gene: TRBV4-2
CDR3aa: ASSHGTSGGTDTQY

len: 10
v_gene: TRBV6-5
CDR3aa: ASSRTGTEAF

len: 11
v_gene: TRBV4-1
CDR3aa: ASSHPTSYEQY

len: 13
v_gene: TRBV28
CDR3aa: ASSSQGRRRDEQY

len: 10
v_gene: TRBV27
CDR3aa: ASSQGTDTQY

len: 11
v_gene: TRBV15
CDR3aa: ATSDRVTYEQY

len: 10
v_gene: TRBV2
CDR3aa: ASSVHTDTQY

len: 13
v_gene: TRBV7-9
CDR3aa: ASSPDGGMNTEAF

len: 13
v_gene: TRBV6-1
CDR3aa: ASSEVPGFVEKLF

len: 12
v_gene: TRBV19
CDR3aa: ASSMGLRDTEAF

len: 11
v_gene: TRBV6-1
CDR3aa: ASSVLSRETQY

len: 10
v_gene: TRBV11-2
CDR3aa: ASRTPGGGYT

len: 11
v_gene: TRBV27
CDR3aa: ASSFNPSYEQY

len: 14
v_gene: TRBV7-7
CDR3aa: ASSPSLGGGTDTQY

len: 13
v_gene: TRBV6-5
CDR3aa: ASSYSDSVGYGYT

len: 13
v_gene: TRBV10-3
CDR3aa: AISDLGTVNTEAF

len: 12
v_gene: TRBV19
CDR3aa: ASSTVGQNYGYT

len: 10
v_gene: TRBV25-1
CDR3aa: ASGQPNTEAF

len: 14
v_gene: TRBV4-1
CDR3aa: ASSQTTSGENQPQH

len: 11
v_gene: TRBV7-7
CDR3aa: ASSQSAHTEAF

len: 13
v_gene: TRBV28
CDR3aa: ASTHRGGRVYEQY

len: 16
v_gene: TRBV19
CDR3aa: ASSMATLAGGLLNEQF

len: 15
v_gene: TRBV5-1
CDR3aa: ASSLFPVTGNSYEQY

len: 10
v_gene: TRBV5-1
CDR3aa: ASRREDETQY

len: 10
v_gene: TRBV27
CDR3aa: ASSFLDSPLH

len: 12
v_gene: TRBV28
CDR3aa: ASSLGQGREKLF

len: 12
v_gene: TRBV19
CDR3aa: ASSGGEMTKKLF

len: 17
v_gene: TRBV5-1
CDR3aa: ASSLNPQGPHSGANVLT

len: 11
v_gene: TRBV6-5
CDR3aa: ASSSSVQETQY

len: 13
v_gene: TRBV5-6
CDR3aa: ASSPSFQGNYGYT

len: 13
v_gene: TRBV7-9
CDR3aa: ASSPRTSGDNEQF

len: 11
v_gene: TRBV19
CDR3aa: ASTTGGNQPQH

len: 11
v_gene: TRBV2
CDR3aa: ARRQGRTNEQY

len: 13
v_gene: TRBV6-1
CDR3aa: ASSRTGGLGGTQY

len: 11
v_gene: TRBV6-5
CDR3aa: ASLGGAYYGYT

len: 10
v_gene: TRBV27
CDR3aa: ASRATGTGLF

len: 13
v_gene: TRBV27
CDR3aa: ASSPTGRGRYEQY

len: 12
v_gene: TRBV29-1
CDR3aa: SVAGTGVNNEQF

len: 12
v_gene: TRBV2
CDR3aa: ASGQGIYNSPLH

len: 12
v_gene: TRBV15
CDR3aa: ATSLASSGNTIY

len: 13
v_gene: TRBV12-5
CDR3aa: ASGLPGQPFYGYT

len: 13
v_gene: TRBV7-9
CDR3aa: ASSSTRLAGGHQF

len: 14
v_gene: TRBV5-6
CDR3aa: ASSYGTEGSWETQY